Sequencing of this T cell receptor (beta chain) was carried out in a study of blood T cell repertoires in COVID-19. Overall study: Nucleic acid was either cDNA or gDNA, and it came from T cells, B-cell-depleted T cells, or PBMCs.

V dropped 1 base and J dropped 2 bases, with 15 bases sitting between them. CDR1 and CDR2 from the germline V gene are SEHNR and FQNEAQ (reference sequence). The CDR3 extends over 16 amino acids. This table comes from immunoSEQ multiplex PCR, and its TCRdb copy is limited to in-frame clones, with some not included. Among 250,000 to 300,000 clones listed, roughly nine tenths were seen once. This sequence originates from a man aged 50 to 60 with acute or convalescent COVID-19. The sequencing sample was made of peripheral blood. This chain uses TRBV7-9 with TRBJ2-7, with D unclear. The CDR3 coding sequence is TGTGCCAGCAGCTTAGTAGGTCTCCACAGAACCTACGAGCAGTACTTC. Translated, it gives CASSLVGLHRTYEQYF.